This entry is about one T cell receptor (beta chain). CDR1 is SGDLS and CDR2 is YYNGEE in the germline V gene. CDR3 length: 16 amino acids. The J segment lost 9 bases and the V segment lost 0 bases, leaving 6 bases of the junction unmatched. Here immunoSEQ multiplex PCR was the method, and the copy in TCRdb shows in-frame clones only, minus some. The top ten hold around 1.8% of the sample, which has about 710,000 clones, around 73% seen once. The data derive from a study of shared clonotypes between healthy human individuals. The sample consisted of memory CD4+ T cells sorted from blood. Subset given: CD45RA-negative fraction. This receptor was identified in a woman aged 25-40 years in good health. The genes are TRBV9 and TRBJ2-1; 13 bases match TRBD2. The CDR3 reads CASSVGLAGGLGEQFF. The CDR3 nucleotides read TGTGCCAGCAGCGTAGGACTAGCGGGAGGCTTAGGTGAGCAGTTCTTC.